This paragraph reports one T cell receptor beta chain. Under the authors' procedure: Amplification of reference gene primers provided the estimated nucleated cell counts. TCRdb's copy holds only in-frame clones and misses some; the assay was immunoSEQ multiplex PCR. V and J calls and clone size are those listed in that table; D and trimming were worked out from the DNA. Of about 410,000 clones in the sample, 89% were seen once. This sample was taken from a study of blood T cell repertoires in COVID-19. Study information: Collection of acute and convalescent COVID-19 samples took place in the United States, Italy and Spain. T cells, B-cell-depleted T cells, or PBMCs supplied cDNA or gDNA.

Per the germline V gene, CDR1 is GTSNPN and CDR2 is SVGIG (reference sequence). Trimming left V 8 bases short and J 5 bases short, with 15 bases between. This CDR3 is built from 12 residues. The sample was peripheral blood. The receptor was derived from a woman in her forties with COVID-19, enrolled during active disease. The chain combines TRBV30 with TRBJ2-5; tentatively, D is TRBD1 (5 bases). CDR3 coding DNA: TGTGCCACCCGACAGAACGGGGAGACCCAGTACTTC. Its protein is CATRQNGETQYF.